A selection of T cell receptor beta chains follows, all from one sample in a study of OX40 agonist ivuxolimab in advanced cancers. The table came from immunoSEQ multiplex PCR; TCRdb's copy has only in-frame clones and leaves some out. The sample yields 80,000 or so clones, 85% seen once. The source material was CD4+ or CD8+ T cells sorted from blood, sampled in a trial of the OX40 agonist ivuxolimab. These receptor sequences come from an adult with an advanced solid tumor such as melanoma, head and neck, liver or kidney cancer. Both conserved end residues are part of each CDR3.

V gene: TRBV18
J gene: TRBJ1-1
CDR3 protein: CASSPQPGGGKVMNTEAFF

V gene: TRBV5-5
J gene: TRBJ2-1
CDR3 protein: CASSFYTTLHNEQFF

V gene: TRBV5-5
J gene: TRBJ1-4
CDR3 protein: CASRIPDAGKLFF

V gene: TRBV7-3
J gene: TRBJ1-6
CDR3 protein: CASSFKGNSPLHF

V gene: TRBV7-9
J gene: TRBJ2-7
CDR3 protein: CASSSGTGIGEQYF

V gene: TRBV6-5
J gene: TRBJ1-1
CDR3 protein: CASSPRRRGNTEAFF

V gene: TRBV7-9
J gene: TRBJ1-3
CDR3 protein: CASTTPGGPGNTIYF

V gene: TRBV27
J gene: TRBJ2-1
CDR3 protein: CASGTQDHNEQFF

V gene: TRBV19
J gene: TRBJ1-2
CDR3 protein: CASSTISAPMPGLYGYTF

V gene: TRBV19
J gene: TRBJ2-5
CDR3 protein: CASSASGRGRETQYF

V gene: TRBV10-3
J gene: TRBJ1-5
CDR3 protein: CAISEGVGRAQPQHF

V gene: TRBV4-2
J gene: TRBJ2-5
CDR3 protein: CASSLWTGRETQYF

V gene: TRBV7-2
J gene: TRBJ2-2
CDR3 protein: CASSWGANTGELFF

V gene: TRBV19
J gene: TRBJ2-7
CDR3 protein: CASSIRGASYEQYF

V gene: TRBV7-2
J gene: TRBJ2-7
CDR3 protein: CASSPRGVRYEQYF

V gene: TRBV19
J gene: TRBJ1-5
CDR3 protein: CARTGRGQPQHF

V gene: TRBV18
J gene: TRBJ2-2
CDR3 protein: CASSPRGQTGELFF